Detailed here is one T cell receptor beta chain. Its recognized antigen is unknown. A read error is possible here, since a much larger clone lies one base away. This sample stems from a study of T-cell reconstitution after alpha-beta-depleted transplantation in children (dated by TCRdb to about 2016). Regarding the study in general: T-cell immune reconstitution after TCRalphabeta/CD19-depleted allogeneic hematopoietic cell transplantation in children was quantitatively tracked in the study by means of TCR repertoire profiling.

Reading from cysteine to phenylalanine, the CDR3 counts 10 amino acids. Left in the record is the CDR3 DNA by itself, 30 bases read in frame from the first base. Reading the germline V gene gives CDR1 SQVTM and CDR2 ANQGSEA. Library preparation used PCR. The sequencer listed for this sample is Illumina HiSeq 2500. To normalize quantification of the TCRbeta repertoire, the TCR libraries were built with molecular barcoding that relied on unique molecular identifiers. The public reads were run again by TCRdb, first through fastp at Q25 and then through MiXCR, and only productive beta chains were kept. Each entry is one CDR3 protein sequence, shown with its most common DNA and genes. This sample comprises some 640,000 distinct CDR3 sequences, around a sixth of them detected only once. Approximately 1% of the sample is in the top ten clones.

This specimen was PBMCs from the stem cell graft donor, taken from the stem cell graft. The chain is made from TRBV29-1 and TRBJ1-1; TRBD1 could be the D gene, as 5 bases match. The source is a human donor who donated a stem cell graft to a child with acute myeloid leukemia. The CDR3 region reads CRVESPEGLF. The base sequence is TGCAGAGTTGAGAGTCCTGAGGGACTCTTT.